One sample yielded the 12 T cell receptor beta chains listed below, sequenced in a study of blood T cell repertoires in COVID-19 (dated by TCRdb to 2020 to 2021). Library prep was done by the immunoSEQ multiplex PCR assay. The clones in this table, taken by TCRdb from immuneACCESS, are in-frame only. Not every clone is retained; where verified, under half of the shortfall comes from an unresolved V gene, and the cause of the rest is unknown. This sample comprises around 130,000 clones, roughly 82% of them detected only once. Roughly 12% of the sample is in the top ten clones. Material for sequencing was peripheral blood. These receptors all stem from a human donor in a cohort sampled during active COVID-19.

This chain links TRBV6-5 with TRBJ2-7; TRBD2 might be the D (5 bases). The CDR3 has 13 residues. V lost 5 bases to trimming and J lost 6 bases, with 14 bases between them. Germline V lookup: CDR1 MNHEY, CDR2 SVGAGI. CDR3 sequence reads: CASSNRGLGEQYF. The CDR3 nucleotides are TGTGCCAGCAGTAACCGAGGGTTAGGCGAGCAGTACTTC.

In this sample, this clone turned up once. The V gene is TRBV29-1, the J gene TRBJ1-1; possibly TRBD1 for D (5 bases). CDR1 is SQVTM and CDR2 is ANQGSEA in the germline V gene. Trimming stripped 6 bases from V and 5 bases from J, with 16 bases between. This CDR3 has 13 amino acids. The CDR3 is CSVLSGAGTEAFF. The CDR3 DNA reads as TGCAGCGTCCTTAGTGGGGCGGGGACTGAAGCTTTCTTT.

The chain carries TRBV4-1 and TRBJ1-4; D gene unclear. Trimming took 0 bases from V and 3 from J, leaving 11 bases between them. The CDR3 loop spans 16 amino acids. CDR1 and CDR2 from the germline V gene are MGHRA and YSYEKL. CDR3 in amino acids: CASSQDSQQSNEKLFF. The CDR3 DNA reads as TGCGCCAGCAGCCAAGATAGTCAACAGTCTAATGAAAAACTGTTTTTT.

This clone is categorized as medium-sized. The V gene is TRBV7-2, the J gene TRBJ1-4; 7 nucleotides align to TRBD1. CDR1 SGHTA and CDR2 FQGNSA come from the germline V gene. The CDR3 sequence is 15 residues long. V shed 1 base, J shed 4 bases, and the junction held 3 bases outside the gene matches. The CDR3 nucleotides are TGTGCCAGCAGCTTAGACCCAGGGGGTAATGAAAAACTGTTTTTT. Its protein product is CASSLDPGGNEKLFF. Supplemented by reference TRBV7-2 and TRBJ1-4, the full variable domain reads GAGVSQSPSNKVTEKGKDVELRCDPISGHTALYWYRQSLGQGLEFLIYFQGNSAPDKSGLPSDRFSAERTGGSVSTLTIQRTQQEDSAVYLCASSLDPGGNEKLFFGSGTQLSVL.

V gene TRBV7-9 combines with J gene TRBJ2-1, with 16 bases fitting TRBD2. Germline V gives CDR1 SEHNR, CDR2 FQNEAQ (reference sequence). With V trimmed by 3 bases and J by 6 bases, 5 bases remained unmatched. The CDR3 extends over 17 amino acids. CDR3 coding DNA: TGTGCCAGCAGCTTGGGACTAGCGGGAGGGCTCCGCAATGAGCAGTTCTTC. Encoded protein: CASSLGLAGGLRNEQFF.

The chain combines TRBV2 with TRBJ2-7, with 7 bases aligning to TRBD1. The CDR3 runs 14 residues. Losses at the gene ends were 6 bases for V and 2 bases for J; bases not matched to a gene: 7. CDR1 and CDR2 from the germline V gene are SNHLY and FYNNEI. CDR3 sequence (DNA): TGTGCCAGCAGCCCTAGGACAGGACCCTACGAGCAGTACTTC. It codes for CASSPRTGPYEQYF. Full variable domain (remainder filled in from reference TRBV2 and TRBJ2-7): EPEVTQTPSHQVTQMGQEVILRCVPISNHLYFYWYRQILGQKVEFLVSFYNNEISEKSEIFDDQFSVERPDGSNFTLKIRSTKLEDSAMYFCASSPRTGPYEQYFGPGTRLTVT.

The rearrangement uses TRBV3-1 (or the pseudogene TRBV3-2) and TRBJ2-5; TRBD1 matches at 7 bases. The CDR3 is 11 residues long. J lost 7 bases, V lost 11 bases, and 7 bases had no gene match. CDR1 and CDR2 (germline): LGHDT, YNNKEL (reference sequence). The CDR3 DNA is TGTGCCGCCGGGTCAGGGGGGACCCAGTACTTC. It translates to CAAGSGGTQYF.

This chain connects TRBV5-6 to TRBJ2-1; 7 bases match TRBD2. The junction had 13 bases not matched to a gene; V was cut back by 2 bases and J by 8 bases. Germline V lookup: CDR1 SGHDT, CDR2 YYEEEE. This CDR3 has 16 residues. The CDR3 bases are TGTGCCAGCAGCTTTTCAAGAACGGGGGGAGTCGATGAGCAGTTCTTC. It codes for CASSFSRTGGVDEQFF.

The chain carries TRBV5-1 and TRBJ2-5; TRBD1 is a possible D gene (5 bases). In germline, CDR1 is SGHRS, CDR2 YFSETQ. This CDR3 is built from 14 residues. V was shortened by 1 base and J by 0 bases, with 7 bases between the two germline ends. The CDR3 DNA reads as TGCGCCAGCAGCTTGACAGGAGACCAAGAGACCCAGTACTTC. This translates into CASSLTGDQETQYF.

The CDR3 loop reads CASSTTRTGAEQYF. DNA of the CDR3: TGCGCCAGCAGCACGACGCGGACAGGGGCCGAGCAGTACTTC. The chain uses TRBV5-1 and TRBJ2-7; 9 bases match TRBD1. CDR1 is SGHRS and CDR2 is YFSETQ in the germline V gene. The V gene end was trimmed by 4 bases and the J gene end by 6 bases; junction bases not matched to a gene: 8. CDR3 size: 14 residues.

This rearrangement joins TRBV6-2 or TRBV6-3 to TRBJ2-2; 12 nucleotides match TRBD2. The CDR3 is 16 amino acids. The V and J ends lost 6 bases and 7 bases, in that order; junction bases with no gene match: 9. Germline V lookup: CDR1 MNHEY, CDR2 SVGEGT. Here the CDR3 DNA reads TGTGCCAGCAGCCCGCTAGCGGGGGGGCCCGGCGGGGAGCTGTTTTTT. Its translation is CASSPLAGGPGGELFF.

The V and J genes are TRBV3-1 (or the pseudogene TRBV3-2) and TRBJ2-1, with D possibly being TRBD2 (5 bases). The length of the CDR3 is 17 residues. V lost 0 bases and J 3 bases, leaving 15 bases between the germline ends. The V gene's germline CDR1 is LGHDT and CDR2 YNNKEL (reference sequence). The DNA for the CDR3 is TGTGCCAGCAGCCAAGATAGCCCACTAGGGATCTACAATGAGCAGTTCTTC. Translation: CASSQDSPLGIYNEQFF.